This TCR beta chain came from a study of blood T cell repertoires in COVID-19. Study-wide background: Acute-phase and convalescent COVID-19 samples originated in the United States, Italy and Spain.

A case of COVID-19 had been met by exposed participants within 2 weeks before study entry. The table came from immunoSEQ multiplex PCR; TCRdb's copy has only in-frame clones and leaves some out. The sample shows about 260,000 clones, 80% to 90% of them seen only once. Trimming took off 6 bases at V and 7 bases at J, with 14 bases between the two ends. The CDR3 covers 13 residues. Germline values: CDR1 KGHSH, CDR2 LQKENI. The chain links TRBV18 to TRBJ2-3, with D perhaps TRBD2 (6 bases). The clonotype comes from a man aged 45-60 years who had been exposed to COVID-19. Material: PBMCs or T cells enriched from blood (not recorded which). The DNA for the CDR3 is TGTGCCAGCTCCCCCCGTGGGGGGAATACGCAGTATTTT. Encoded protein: CASSPRGGNTQYF.